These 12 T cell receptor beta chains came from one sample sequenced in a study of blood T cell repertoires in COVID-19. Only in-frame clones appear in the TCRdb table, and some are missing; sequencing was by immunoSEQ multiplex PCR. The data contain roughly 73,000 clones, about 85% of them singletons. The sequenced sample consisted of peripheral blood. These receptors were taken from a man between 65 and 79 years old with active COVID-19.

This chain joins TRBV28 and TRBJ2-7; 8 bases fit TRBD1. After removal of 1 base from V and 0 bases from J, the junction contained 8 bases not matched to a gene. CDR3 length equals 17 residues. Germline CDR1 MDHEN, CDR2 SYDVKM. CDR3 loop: CASSLSGQGPLSYEQYF. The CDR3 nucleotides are TGTGCCAGCAGTTTATCCGGACAGGGCCCCCTCTCCTACGAGCAGTACTTC.

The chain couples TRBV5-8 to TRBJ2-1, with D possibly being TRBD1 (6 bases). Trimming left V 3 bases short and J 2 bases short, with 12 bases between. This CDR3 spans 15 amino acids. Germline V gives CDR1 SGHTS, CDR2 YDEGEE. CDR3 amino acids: CASSSGTQTYNEQFF. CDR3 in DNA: TGTGCCAGCAGCTCCGGGACACAGACCTACAATGAGCAGTTCTTC.

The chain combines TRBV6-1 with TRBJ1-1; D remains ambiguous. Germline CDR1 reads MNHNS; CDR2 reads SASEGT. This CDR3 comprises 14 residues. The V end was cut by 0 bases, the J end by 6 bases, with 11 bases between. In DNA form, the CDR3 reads TGTGCCAGCAGTGAAGCGCCCAGGTTCCCTGAAGCTTTCTTT. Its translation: CASSEAPRFPEAFF.

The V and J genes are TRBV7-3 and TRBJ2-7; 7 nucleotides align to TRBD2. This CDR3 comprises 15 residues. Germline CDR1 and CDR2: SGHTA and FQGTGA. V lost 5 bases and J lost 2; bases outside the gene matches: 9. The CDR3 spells CASSPHLAGPYEQYF. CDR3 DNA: TGTGCCAGCAGCCCCCACTTAGCGGGTCCCTACGAGCAGTACTTC. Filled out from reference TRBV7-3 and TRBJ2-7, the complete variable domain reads GAGVSQTPSNKVTEKGKYVELRCDPISGHTALYWYRQSLGQGPEFLIYFQGTGAADDSGLPNDRFFAVRPEGSVSTLKIQRTERGDSAVYLCASSPHLAGPYEQYFGPGTRLTVT.

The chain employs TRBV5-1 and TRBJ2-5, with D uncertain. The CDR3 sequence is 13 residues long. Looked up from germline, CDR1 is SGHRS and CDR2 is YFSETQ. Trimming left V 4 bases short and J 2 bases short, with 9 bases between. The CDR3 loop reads CASSPTTQETQYF. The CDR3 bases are TGCGCCAGCAGCCCGACGACACAAGAGACCCAGTACTTC.

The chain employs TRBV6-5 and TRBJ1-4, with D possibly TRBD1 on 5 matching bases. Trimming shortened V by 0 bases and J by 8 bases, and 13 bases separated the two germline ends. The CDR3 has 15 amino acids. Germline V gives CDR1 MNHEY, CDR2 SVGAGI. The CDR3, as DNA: TGTGCCAGCAGTTACTCTGGAGGGGAGAGGGAAAAACTGTTTTTT. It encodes CASSYSGGEREKLFF.

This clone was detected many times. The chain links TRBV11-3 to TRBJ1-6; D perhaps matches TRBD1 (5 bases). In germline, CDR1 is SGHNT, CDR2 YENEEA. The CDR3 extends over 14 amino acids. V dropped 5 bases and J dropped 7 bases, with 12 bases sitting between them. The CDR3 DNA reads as TGTGCCAGCAGCCCGGGGGGTTCAAATTCACCCCTCCACTTT. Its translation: CASSPGGSNSPLHF.

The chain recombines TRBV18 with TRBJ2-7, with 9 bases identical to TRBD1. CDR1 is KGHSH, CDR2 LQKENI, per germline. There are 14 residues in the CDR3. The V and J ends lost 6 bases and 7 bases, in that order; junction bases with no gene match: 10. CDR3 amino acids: CASSPGTGFAEQYF. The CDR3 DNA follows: TGTGCCAGCTCCCCCGGGACAGGGTTCGCGGAGCAGTACTTC.

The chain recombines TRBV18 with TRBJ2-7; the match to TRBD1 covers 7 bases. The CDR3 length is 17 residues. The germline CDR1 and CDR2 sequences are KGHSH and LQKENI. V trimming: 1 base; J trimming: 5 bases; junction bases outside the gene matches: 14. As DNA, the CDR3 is TGTGCCAGCTCACCACTCCCGGGACCGACCCAGGGGGACGAGCAGTACTTC. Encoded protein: CASSPLPGPTQGDEQYF.

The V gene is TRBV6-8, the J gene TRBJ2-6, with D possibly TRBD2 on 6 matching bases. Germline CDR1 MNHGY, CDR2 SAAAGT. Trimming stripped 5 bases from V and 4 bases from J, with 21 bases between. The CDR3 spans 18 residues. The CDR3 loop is CASSIRDSSLGGANVLTF. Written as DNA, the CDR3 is TGTGCCAGCAGTATACGGGACTCGTCCCTGGGGGGGGCCAACGTCCTGACTTTC.

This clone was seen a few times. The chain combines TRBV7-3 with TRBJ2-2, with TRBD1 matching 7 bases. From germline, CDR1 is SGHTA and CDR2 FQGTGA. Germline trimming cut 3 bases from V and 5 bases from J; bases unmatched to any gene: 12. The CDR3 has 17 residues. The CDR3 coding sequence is TGTGCCAGCAGCTTGGCCGCCGGGCAGGGACAGACCGGGGAGCTGTTTTTT. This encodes CASSLAAGQGQTGELFF.

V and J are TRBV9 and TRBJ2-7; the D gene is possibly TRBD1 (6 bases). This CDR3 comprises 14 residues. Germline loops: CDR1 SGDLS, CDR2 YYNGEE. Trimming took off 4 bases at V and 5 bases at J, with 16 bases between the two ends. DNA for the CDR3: TGTGCCAGCAGCCCCCGGGCAGGGGCGGACGAGCAGTACTTC. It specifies CASSPRAGADEQYF.